This T cell receptor (beta chain) was recovered during a study of T cells expressing NK-cell markers. Study in general: Sorted CD3+CD56-NKG2C+, CD3+CD56+NKG2C+ and CD3+CD56+NKG2C- T cells supplied the TCR beta repertoires.

CDR1 and CDR2 from the germline V gene are LGHDT and YNNKEL (reference sequence). CDR3 length: 15 residues. TCRdb re-called the 5' RACE reads; one entry per CDR3 protein, DNA not given. Its table records 350,000 to 450,000 distinct CDR3 sequences. The sequenced sample consisted of blood T cells: a sorted CD56 or NKG2C T cell subset, CD4+ or CD8+ T cells, or bulk PBMC T cells (not recorded which). The clonotype was recovered from a man aged 18-70 years in good health. V and J are TRBV3-1 and TRBJ1-2; without DNA, the TCRdb call of TRBD1 cannot be checked. The CDR3 here is CASSQEGGIGYGYTF.